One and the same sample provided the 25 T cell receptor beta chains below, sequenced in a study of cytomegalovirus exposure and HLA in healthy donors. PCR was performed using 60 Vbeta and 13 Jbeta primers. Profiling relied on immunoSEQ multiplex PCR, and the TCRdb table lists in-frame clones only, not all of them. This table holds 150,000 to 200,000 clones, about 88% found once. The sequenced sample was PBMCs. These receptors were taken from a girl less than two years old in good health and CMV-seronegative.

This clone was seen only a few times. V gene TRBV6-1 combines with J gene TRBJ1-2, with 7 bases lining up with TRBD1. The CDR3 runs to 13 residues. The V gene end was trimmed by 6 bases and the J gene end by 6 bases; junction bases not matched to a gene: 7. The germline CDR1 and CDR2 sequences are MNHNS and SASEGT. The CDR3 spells CASRTQGKDGYTF. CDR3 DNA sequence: TGTGCCAGCAGAACACAGGGGAAGGATGGCTACACCTTC.

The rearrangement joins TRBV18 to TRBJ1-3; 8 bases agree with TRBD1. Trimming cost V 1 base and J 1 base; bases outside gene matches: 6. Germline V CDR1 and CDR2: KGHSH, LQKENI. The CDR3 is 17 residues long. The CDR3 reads CASSPRTGRHSGNTIYF. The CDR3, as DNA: TGTGCCAGCTCACCACGGACAGGGAGACATTCTGGAAACACCATATATTTT.

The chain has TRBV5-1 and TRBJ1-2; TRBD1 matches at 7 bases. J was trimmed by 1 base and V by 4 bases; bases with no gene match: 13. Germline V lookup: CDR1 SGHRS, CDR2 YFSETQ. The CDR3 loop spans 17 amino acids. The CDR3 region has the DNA TGCGCCAGCAGCCGTACAGGGGCGATGGATTATAACTATGGCTACACCTTC. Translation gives CASSRTGAMDYNYGYTF.

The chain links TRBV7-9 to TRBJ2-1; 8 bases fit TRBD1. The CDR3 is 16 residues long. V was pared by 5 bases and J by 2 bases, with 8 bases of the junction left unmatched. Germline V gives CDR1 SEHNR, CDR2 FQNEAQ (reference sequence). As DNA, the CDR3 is TGTGCCAGCAGCCCACAGGACAGGGTAGCCTACAATGAGCAGTTCTTC. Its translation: CASSPQDRVAYNEQFF. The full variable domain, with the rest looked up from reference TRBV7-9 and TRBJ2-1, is DTGVSQNPRHKITKRGQNVTFRCDPISEHNRLYWYRQTLGQGPEFLTYFQNEAQLEKSRLLSDRFSAERPKGSFSTLEIQRTEQGDSAMYLCASSPQDRVAYNEQFFGPGTRLTVL.

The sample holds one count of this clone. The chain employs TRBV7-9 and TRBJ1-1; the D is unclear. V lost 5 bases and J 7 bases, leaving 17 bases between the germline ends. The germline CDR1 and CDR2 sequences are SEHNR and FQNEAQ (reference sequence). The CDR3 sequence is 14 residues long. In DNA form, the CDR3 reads TGTGCCAGCAGCCCCACGGCTGGGAGCCTTGAAGCTTTCTTT. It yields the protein CASSPTAGSLEAFF. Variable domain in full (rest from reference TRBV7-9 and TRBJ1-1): DTGVSQNPRHKITKRGQNVTFRCDPISEHNRLYWYRQTLGQGPEFLTYFQNEAQLEKSRLLSDRFSAERPKGSFSTLEIQRTEQGDSAMYLCASSPTAGSLEAFFGQGTRLTVV.

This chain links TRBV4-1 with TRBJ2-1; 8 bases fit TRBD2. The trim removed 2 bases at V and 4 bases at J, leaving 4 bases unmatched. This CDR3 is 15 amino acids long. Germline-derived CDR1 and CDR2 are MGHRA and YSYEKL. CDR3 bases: TGCGCCAGCAGCCAACCGGGGGGGAAGTACAATGAGCAGTTCTTC. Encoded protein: CASSQPGGKYNEQFF.

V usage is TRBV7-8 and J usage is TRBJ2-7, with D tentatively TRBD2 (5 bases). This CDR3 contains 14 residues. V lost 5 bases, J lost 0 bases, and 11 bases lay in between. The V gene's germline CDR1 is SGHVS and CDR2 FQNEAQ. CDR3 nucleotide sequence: TGTGCCAGCAGCCGCGGGCCGAGCTCCTACGAGCAGTACTTC. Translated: CASSRGPSSYEQYF.

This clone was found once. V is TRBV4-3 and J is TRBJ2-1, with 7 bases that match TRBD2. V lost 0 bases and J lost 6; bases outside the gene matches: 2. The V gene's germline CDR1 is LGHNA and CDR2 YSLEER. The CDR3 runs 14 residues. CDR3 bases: TGCGCCAGCAGCCAAGAGCTAGCGGCCAATGAGCAGTTCTTC. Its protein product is CASSQELAANEQFF.

Written as DNA, the CDR3 is TGTGCCAGCAGCTTTCGGGACAGGGGTTTGAACACTGAAGCTTTCTTT. The encoded protein is CASSFRDRGLNTEAFF. The rearrangement joins TRBV7-8 to TRBJ1-1; 10 bases match TRBD1. CDR3 length: 16 residues. From germline, CDR1 is SGHVS and CDR2 FQNEAQ. V dropped 3 bases and J dropped 0; count of bases not matched to a gene: 4.

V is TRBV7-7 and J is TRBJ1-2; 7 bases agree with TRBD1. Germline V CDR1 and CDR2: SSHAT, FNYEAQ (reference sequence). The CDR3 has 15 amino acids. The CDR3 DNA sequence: TGTGCTACCCCAAAGACAGGGCGGATATATCTGGGCTACACCTTC. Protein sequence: CATPKTGRIYLGYTF.

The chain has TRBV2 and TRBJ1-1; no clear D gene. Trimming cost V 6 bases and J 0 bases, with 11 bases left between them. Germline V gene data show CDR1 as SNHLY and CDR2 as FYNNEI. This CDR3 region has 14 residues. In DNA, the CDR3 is TGTGCCAGCAGCGTTATTAGTCTGAACACTGAAGCTTTCTTT. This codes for CASSVISLNTEAFF.

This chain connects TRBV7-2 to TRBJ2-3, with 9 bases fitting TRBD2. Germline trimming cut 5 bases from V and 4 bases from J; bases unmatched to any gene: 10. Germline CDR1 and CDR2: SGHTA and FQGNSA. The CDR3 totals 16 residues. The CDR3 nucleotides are TGTGCCAGCAGCGTAGGGGGGTTAGCGGGAGCAGATACGCAGTATTTT. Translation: CASSVGGLAGADTQYF.

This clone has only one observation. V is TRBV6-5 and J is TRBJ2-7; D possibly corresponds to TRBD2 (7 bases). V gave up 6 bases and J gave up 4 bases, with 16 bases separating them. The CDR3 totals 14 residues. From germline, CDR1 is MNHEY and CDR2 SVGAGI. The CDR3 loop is CASRIYGGPYEQYF. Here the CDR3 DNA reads TGTGCCAGCAGGATTTACGGGGGGCCGTACGAGCAGTACTTC.

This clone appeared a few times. The CDR3 DNA sequence: TGTGCCAGCAGCCAAGGGGCTAGCGGGGGGGCCTACGAGCAGTACTTC. Translating gives CASSQGASGGAYEQYF. V gene TRBV4-2 combines with J gene TRBJ2-7; 12 bases are shared with TRBD2. The germline V gene encodes CDR1 LGHNA and CDR2 YNFKEQ. With 1 base clipped from V and 2 bases from J, the junction kept 3 bases outside the gene matches. This CDR3 region has 16 residues.

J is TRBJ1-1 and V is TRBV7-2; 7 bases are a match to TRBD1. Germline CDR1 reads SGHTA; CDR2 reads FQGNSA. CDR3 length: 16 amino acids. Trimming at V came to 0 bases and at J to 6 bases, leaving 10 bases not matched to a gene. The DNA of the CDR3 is TGTGCCAGCAGCTTAGCGCCGACAGGGCGATACTCTGAAGCTTTCTTT. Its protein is CASSLAPTGRYSEAFF. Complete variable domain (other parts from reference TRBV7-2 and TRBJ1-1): GAGVSQSPSNKVTEKGKDVELRCDPISGHTALYWYRQSLGQGLEFLIYFQGNSAPDKSGLPSDRFSAERTGGSVSTLTIQRTQQEDSAVYLCASSLAPTGRYSEAFFGQGTRLTVV.

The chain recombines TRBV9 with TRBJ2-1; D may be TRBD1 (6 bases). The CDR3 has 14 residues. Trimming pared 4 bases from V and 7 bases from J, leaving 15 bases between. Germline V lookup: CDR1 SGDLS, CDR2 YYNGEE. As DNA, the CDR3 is TGTGCCAGCAGCCCCGAGACAGGAGCTAATGAGCAGTTCTTC. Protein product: CASSPETGANEQFF.

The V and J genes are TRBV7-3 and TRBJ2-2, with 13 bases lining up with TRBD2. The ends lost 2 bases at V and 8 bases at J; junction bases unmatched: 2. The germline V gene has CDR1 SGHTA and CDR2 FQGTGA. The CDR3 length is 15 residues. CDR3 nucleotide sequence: TGTGCCAGCAGCTTACGGACTAGCGGGGGAGGGGAGCTGTTTTTT. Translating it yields CASSLRTSGGGELFF.

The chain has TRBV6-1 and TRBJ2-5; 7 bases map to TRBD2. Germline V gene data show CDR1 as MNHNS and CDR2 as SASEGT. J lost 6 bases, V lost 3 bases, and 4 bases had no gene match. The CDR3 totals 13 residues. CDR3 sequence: CASSETSMQTQYF. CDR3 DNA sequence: TGTGCCAGCAGTGAGACTAGCATGCAGACCCAGTACTTC.

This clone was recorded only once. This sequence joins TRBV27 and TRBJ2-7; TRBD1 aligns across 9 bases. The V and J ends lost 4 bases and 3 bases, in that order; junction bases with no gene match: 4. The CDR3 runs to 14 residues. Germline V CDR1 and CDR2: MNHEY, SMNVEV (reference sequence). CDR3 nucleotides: TGTGCCAGCAGTTACCGGACAGGGGTCTACGAGCAGTACTTC. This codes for CASSYRTGVYEQYF.

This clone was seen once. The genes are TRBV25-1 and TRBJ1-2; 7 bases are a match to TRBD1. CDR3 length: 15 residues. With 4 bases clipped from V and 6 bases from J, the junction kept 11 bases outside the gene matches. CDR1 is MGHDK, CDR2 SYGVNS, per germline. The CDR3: CASSGAPGGLDGYTF. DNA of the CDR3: TGTGCCAGCAGTGGGGCCCCAGGGGGACTGGATGGCTACACCTTC.

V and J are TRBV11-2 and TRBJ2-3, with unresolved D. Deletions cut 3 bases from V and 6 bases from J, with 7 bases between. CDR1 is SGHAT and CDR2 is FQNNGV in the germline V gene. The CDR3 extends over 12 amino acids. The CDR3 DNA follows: TGTGCCAGCAGCTTCTTGAGTGATACGCAGTATTTT. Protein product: CASSFLSDTQYF.

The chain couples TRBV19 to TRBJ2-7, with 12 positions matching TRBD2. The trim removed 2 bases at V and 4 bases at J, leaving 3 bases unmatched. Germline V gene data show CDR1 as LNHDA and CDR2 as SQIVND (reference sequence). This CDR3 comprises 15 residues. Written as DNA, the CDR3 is TGTGCCAGTAGTATAAGGACTAGCGGGGTGTACGAGCAGTACTTC. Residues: CASSIRTSGVYEQYF.

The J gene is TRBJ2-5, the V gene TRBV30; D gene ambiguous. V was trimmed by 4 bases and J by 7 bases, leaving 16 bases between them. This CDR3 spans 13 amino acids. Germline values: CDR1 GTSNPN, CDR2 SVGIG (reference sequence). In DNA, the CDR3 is TGTGCCTGGAACGGCGGCGGAGAGAGGACCCAGTACTTC. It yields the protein CAWNGGGERTQYF.

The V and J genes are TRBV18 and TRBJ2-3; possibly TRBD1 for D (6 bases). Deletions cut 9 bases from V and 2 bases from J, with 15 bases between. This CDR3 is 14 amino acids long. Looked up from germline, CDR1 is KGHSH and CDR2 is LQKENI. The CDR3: CASLRDRFTDTQYF. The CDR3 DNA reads TGTGCCAGTTTGAGAGACAGGTTCACAGATACGCAGTATTTT.

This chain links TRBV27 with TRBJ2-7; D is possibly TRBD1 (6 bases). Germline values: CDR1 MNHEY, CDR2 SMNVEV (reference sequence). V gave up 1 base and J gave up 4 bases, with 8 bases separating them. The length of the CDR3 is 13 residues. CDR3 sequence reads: CASSLLRGYEQYF. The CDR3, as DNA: TGTGCCAGCAGTTTATTAAGGGGGTACGAGCAGTACTTC.